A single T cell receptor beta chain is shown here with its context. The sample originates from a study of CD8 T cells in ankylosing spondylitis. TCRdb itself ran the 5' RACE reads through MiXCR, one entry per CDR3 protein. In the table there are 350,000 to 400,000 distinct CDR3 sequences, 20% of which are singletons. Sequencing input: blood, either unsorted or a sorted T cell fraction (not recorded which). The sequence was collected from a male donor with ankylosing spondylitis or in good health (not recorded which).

CDR3 loop: CASSLAVAQAYEQYF. The CDR3, as DNA: TGTGCCAGCAGCTTAGCAGTCGCCCAGGCCTACGAGCAGTACTTC. The genes are TRBV11-2 and TRBJ2-7; D is undetermined. V was cut by 1 base and J by 2 bases, with 12 bases left in between. This CDR3 is 15 amino acids long. Germline V gives CDR1 SGHAT, CDR2 FQNNGV.